The 18 T cell receptor beta chains below all came from one sample that was sequenced in a study of CD8 T cells in ankylosing spondylitis. TCRdb re-called the 5' RACE reads through MiXCR, storing one row per CDR3 protein. The table lists roughly 160,000 distinct CDR3 sequences, 11% of them singletons, with about 28% in the top ten. The sample comprised blood, either unsorted or a sorted T cell fraction (not recorded which). These receptors all come from a male donor with ankylosing spondylitis or in good health (not recorded which).

This clonotype was detected ten times or more. The rearrangement links TRBV12-3 or TRBV12-4 to TRBJ2-7, with D possibly being TRBD1 or TRBD2 (6 bases each). The germline V and J ends were trimmed by 6 bases and 2 bases, with 8 bases remaining between them. The CDR3 length is 12 residues. In nucleotides, the CDR3 is TGTGCCAGCAGGCGGGACACCTACGAGCAGTACTTC. Translation: CASRRDTYEQYF.

Ten or more counts support this clonotype. This sequence joins TRBV3-1 and TRBJ1-1, with D hard to call. From germline, CDR1 is LGHDT and CDR2 YNNKEL (reference sequence). The CDR3 extends over 15 amino acids. V gave up 3 bases and J gave up 7 bases, with 18 bases separating them. DNA of the CDR3: TGTGCCAGCAGCCATCGCGGAGTCGAACGGATTGAAGCTTTCTTT. Its translation is CASSHRGVERIEAFF.

Many counts were recorded for this clonotype. The chain uses TRBV3-1 and TRBJ2-7, with no clear D. The CDR3 length is 13 residues. Germline V CDR1 and CDR2: LGHDT, YNNKEL (reference sequence). The V end was cut by 1 base, the J end by 5 bases, with 9 bases between. The CDR3 bases are TGTGCCAGCAGCCAAGGGCCCTCGAACGAGCAGTACTTC. Its protein is CASSQGPSNEQYF.

Only a few counts were recorded for this clonotype. The chain employs TRBV9 and TRBJ2-1, with D possibly matching TRBD1 (6 bases). V was cut by 4 bases and J by 7 bases, with 15 bases left in between. Germline V lookup: CDR1 SGDLS, CDR2 YYNGEE. CDR3 size: 14 residues. Written as DNA, the CDR3 is TGTGCCAGCAGCTCGCCCGACAGGTGGAATGAGCAGTTCTTC. The encoded protein is CASSSPDRWNEQFF.

This clonotype was observed at least ten times. The rearrangement links TRBV11-2 to TRBJ1-1, with D possibly being TRBD1 (5 bases). Germline V lookup: CDR1 SGHAT, CDR2 FQNNGV. V gave up 5 bases and J gave up 9 bases, with 13 bases separating them. The CDR3 is made up of 12 amino acids. CDR3: CASSPTGGQAFF. In DNA, the CDR3 is TGTGCCAGCAGCCCAACCGGGGGACAAGCTTTCTTT.

This clonotype turned up a few times. This chain connects TRBV5-1 to TRBJ2-5; D unclear. The CDR3 length is 13 residues. CDR1 is SGHRS and CDR2 is YFSETQ in the germline V gene. Between the trimmed V and J ends, which lost 0 bases and 3 bases, there was a span of 6 bases. CDR3 bases: TGCGCCAGCAGCTTGGAACGGAAAGAGACCCAGTACTTC. It specifies CASSLERKETQYF.

Many counts were recorded for this clonotype. The chain is built from TRBV28 and TRBJ2-7; 7 nucleotides align to TRBD1. Germline CDR1 is MDHEN and CDR2 is SYDVKM. The length of the CDR3 is 14 residues. The junction had 8 bases not matched to a gene; V was cut back by 3 bases and J by 6 bases. The CDR3 nucleotides are TGTGCCAGCAGTTTCTTCGACAGGGTCGGCGAGCAGTACTTC. Translation: CASSFFDRVGEQYF.

Ten or more counts support this clonotype. This chain uses TRBV20-1 with TRBJ2-3; D is uncertain. The CDR3 loop spans 10 amino acids. V lost 1 base, J lost 7 bases, and 3 bases lay in between. CDR1 and CDR2 from the germline V gene are DFQATT and SNEGSKA (reference sequence). CDR3 nucleotides: TGCAGTGCTAGAGTAAATACGCAGTATTTT. It encodes CSARVNTQYF.

The rearrangement joins TRBV2 to TRBJ2-7; 12 positions agree with TRBD2. CDR3 length equals 16 residues. CDR1 SNHLY and CDR2 FYNNEI come from the germline V gene. V shed 3 bases and J 2 bases; nucleotides not matched to a gene: 5. The CDR3 loop is CASSETSGRIPYEQYF. Written as DNA, the CDR3 is TGTGCCAGCAGTGAGACTAGCGGGAGAATTCCCTACGAGCAGTACTTC.

This clonotype was counted at least ten times. This rearrangement joins TRBV28 to TRBJ2-1; D ambiguous. The CDR3 has 15 residues. The germline V gene has CDR1 MDHEN and CDR2 SYDVKM. Trimming left V 6 bases short and J 6 bases short, with 18 bases between. CDR3 loop: CASSPGPSRGNEQFF. The CDR3 nucleotides are TGTGCCAGCAGCCCAGGACCCTCCCGAGGCAATGAGCAGTTCTTC.

This clonotype was counted only a few times. The genes are TRBV3-1 and TRBJ2-1; D might be TRBD1 or TRBD2, each matching 5 bases. The CDR3 is 15 residues long. The germline CDR1 and CDR2 sequences are LGHDT and YNNKEL (reference sequence). Trimming removed 5 bases at V and 6 bases at J, with 17 bases between. CDR3 protein: CASSFLAGSSNEQFF. CDR3 bases: TGTGCCAGCAGCTTTCTAGCAGGGAGCAGCAATGAGCAGTTCTTC.

The chain couples TRBV7-2 to TRBJ2-5; possibly TRBD1 for D (5 bases). This CDR3 comprises 15 residues. The germline V gene encodes CDR1 SGHTA and CDR2 FQGNSA. Trimming removed 3 bases from V and 1 base from J, with 12 bases in between. DNA of the CDR3: TGTGCCAGCAGCTTCCAAGGACAATCCCAAGAGACCCAGTACTTC. Encoded protein: CASSFQGQSQETQYF.

This clonotype was seen more than once but under ten times. A junction end diverges from the germline sequence, so it may reflect a read error. V gene TRBV10-3 combines with J gene TRBJ1-1, with no clear D. This CDR3 contains 14 residues. From germline, CDR1 is ENHRY and CDR2 SYGVKD. In nucleotides, the CDR3 is TGTACCATCAGTGAGTCGAAGCCGGACACTGAAGCTTTCTTT. Protein product: CTISESKPDTEAFF.

The sample holds many counts of this clonotype. The chain combines TRBV29-1 with TRBJ1-1, with a possible D match to TRBD1 (6 bases). From germline, CDR1 is SQVTM and CDR2 ANQGSEA. CDR3 length: 16 residues. The V end was cut by 7 bases, the J end by 0 bases, with 21 bases between. The CDR3 bases are TGCAGCGCCCGGACAGTGGGGACCCCCATGAACACTGAAGCTTTCTTT. This codes for CSARTVGTPMNTEAFF.

This clonotype was recorded many times. This chain connects TRBV5-1 to TRBJ1-1; 8 positions agree with TRBD1. V lost 1 base, J lost 1 base, and 3 bases stayed unmatched. The CDR3 length is 15 residues. Looked up from germline, CDR1 is SGHRS and CDR2 is YFSETQ. The CDR3 DNA reads as TGCGCCAGCAGCTTGTTCGGACAGGGGAACACTGAAGCTTTCTTT. Translated: CASSLFGQGNTEAFF.

This clonotype was seen repeatedly, ten times or more. This chain uses TRBV4-3 with TRBJ2-7; D is ambiguous. The V end was cut by 1 base, the J end by 3 bases, with 7 bases between. The CDR3 is 13 amino acids. Per germline, CDR1 LGHNA and CDR2 YSLEER. The CDR3 DNA sequence: TGCGCCAGCAGCCAAGCCCTAGACTACGAGCAGTACTTC. Its translation is CASSQALDYEQYF.

This clonotype was recorded at least ten times. The chain employs TRBV5-4 and TRBJ1-3; D is undetermined. V was trimmed by 1 base and J by 0 bases, leaving 17 bases between them. CDR1 and CDR2 (germline): SGHNT, YYREEE (reference sequence). CDR3 length: 18 amino acids. This CDR3 is CASSLSVPITGSGNTIYF. CDR3 coding DNA: TGTGCCAGCAGCTTGTCTGTTCCAATTACGGGCTCTGGAAACACCATATATTTT.

The rearrangement uses TRBV20-1 and TRBJ1-1; D gene unclear. The germline V gene has CDR1 DFQATT and CDR2 SNEGSKA (reference sequence). With 3 bases removed from V and 10 bases from J, the gap between germline ends came to 21 bases. The CDR3 contains 14 residues. The chain's CDR3 is CSASPDPREMGAFF. In DNA, the CDR3 is TGCAGTGCTAGTCCGGACCCCCGCGAGATGGGAGCTTTCTTT.